These 18 T cell receptor beta chains originate from one sample sequenced in a study of siplizumab effects on memory and regulatory T cells. The method was immunoSEQ multiplex PCR; TCRdb's version includes in-frame clones alone and lacks a portion of them. The data contain about 110,000 clones, 93% of them singletons. The material sequenced was CD4+ T cells sorted from blood. The receptor source for this set is a human donor in good health.

The rearrangement joins TRBV7-3 to TRBJ2-3, with 11 bases matching TRBD2. With 6 bases clipped from V and 10 bases from J, the junction kept 24 bases outside the gene matches. The CDR3 covers 19 residues. CDR1 is SGHTA and CDR2 is FQGTGA in the germline V gene. CDR3 in amino acids: CASRQLGTSGAGGRQPQYF. The CDR3 DNA reads TGTGCCAGCAGGCAACTCGGGACTAGCGGAGCGGGGGGAAGGCAGCCGCAGTATTTT.

V usage is TRBV13 and J usage is TRBJ2-7; D is unclear. V was trimmed by 5 bases and J by 2 bases, leaving 13 bases between them. The CDR3 covers 14 residues. The V gene's germline CDR1 is PRHDT and CDR2 FYEKMQ (reference sequence). CDR3 loop: CASSPPARTYEQYF. For the CDR3, the DNA is TGTGCCAGCAGCCCCCCCGCCCGCACCTACGAGCAGTACTTC.

The V and J genes are TRBV6-1 and TRBJ2-2, with 8 bases lining up with TRBD1. CDR1 MNHNS and CDR2 SASEGT come from the germline V gene. This CDR3 is 15 amino acids long. The trim removed 4 bases at V and 5 bases at J, leaving 6 bases unmatched. The DNA for the CDR3 is TGTGCCAGCAGTGCTCACAGGGGGGAAACCGGGGAGCTGTTTTTT. Translation: CASSAHRGETGELFF.

This chain joins TRBV7-3 and TRBJ2-2; D possibly corresponds to TRBD1 (6 bases). There are 13 residues in the CDR3. Germline values: CDR1 SGHTA, CDR2 FQGTGA. V lost 5 bases and J 5 bases, leaving 9 bases between the germline ends. The CDR3 sequence: CASSPTGTGELFF. As DNA, the CDR3 is TGTGCCAGCAGCCCCACAGGGACCGGGGAGCTGTTTTTT. Full variable domain (remainder filled in from reference TRBV7-3 and TRBJ2-2): GAGVSQTPSNKVTEKGKYVELRCDPISGHTALYWYRQSLGQGPEFLIYFQGTGAADDSGLPNDRFFAVRPEGSVSTLKIQRTERGDSAVYLCASSPTGTGELFFGEGSRLTVL.

This clone was detected once. The rearrangement uses TRBV20-1 and TRBJ2-1; no clear D gene. From germline, CDR1 is DFQATT and CDR2 SNEGSKA (reference sequence). The V end lost 1 base, the J end lost 4 bases, and 2 bases lay between the germline ends. CDR3 length: 11 residues. The CDR3 coding sequence is TGCAGTGCTAGAGGTTACAATGAGCAGTTCTTC. This sequence encodes CSARGYNEQFF.

The chain is built from TRBV19 and TRBJ2-5; 12 nucleotides align to TRBD1. Losses at the gene ends were 4 bases for V and 9 bases for J; bases not matched to a gene: 9. Germline V gene sequence: CDR1 LNHDA, CDR2 SQIVND (reference sequence). CDR3 length: 15 amino acids. The CDR3 protein is CASSTGTGGFGAQYF. CDR3 DNA sequence: TGTGCCAGTAGTACCGGGACAGGGGGCTTCGGGGCCCAGTACTTC.

The J gene is TRBJ2-3, the V gene TRBV18, with 11 bases lining up with TRBD2. The V gene's germline CDR1 is KGHSH and CDR2 LQKENI. The trim removed 3 bases at V and 0 bases at J, leaving 17 bases unmatched. This CDR3 region has 21 residues. The CDR3 loop is CASSPGGIVLAGGTSTDTQYF. The CDR3 bases are TGTGCCAGCTCACCGGGGGGCATCGTGCTAGCGGGAGGAACTAGCACAGATACGCAGTATTTT.

This chain links TRBV27 with TRBJ2-2; D is perhaps TRBD2 (8 bases). Germline loops: CDR1 MNHEY, CDR2 SMNVEV (reference sequence). Deletions cut 7 bases from V and 6 bases from J, with 24 bases between. The CDR3 spans 17 residues. The CDR3 bases are TGTGCCAGCAATCCGACAGGGTGGTCGCGGGGGGCCGGGGAGCTGTTTTTT. This gives the protein CASNPTGWSRGAGELFF.

The chain combines TRBV30 with TRBJ1-4; 9 positions match TRBD1. Germline assignment: CDR1 GTSNPN and CDR2 SVGIG (reference sequence). This CDR3 has 15 residues. V trimming: 2 bases; J trimming: 15 bases; junction bases outside the gene matches: 16. CDR3 sequence reads: CAWSPLGQGPHRLFF. The CDR3 DNA sequence: TGTGCCTGGAGTCCCCTCGGACAGGGGCCGCATAGGTTGTTTTTT.

This chain links TRBV10-3 with TRBJ2-1; perhaps TRBD2 as D (5 bases). The CDR3 contains 13 residues. Germline-derived CDR1 and CDR2 are ENHRY and SYGVKD. The V end was cut by 2 bases, the J end by 7 bases, with 9 bases between. The CDR3 coding sequence is TGTGCCATCAGTGAGCTGGGAGCGAATGAGCAGTTCTTC. Translating gives CAISELGANEQFF.

The rearrangement joins TRBV9 to TRBJ1-3, with D possibly matching TRBD1 (5 bases). CDR1 is SGDLS and CDR2 is YYNGEE in the germline V gene. Trimming removed 0 bases from V and 0 bases from J, with 10 bases in between. CDR3 length: 16 residues. The CDR3, as DNA: TGTGCCAGCAGCGTAGCTACAGGTAACTCTGGAAACACCATATATTTT. This codes for CASSVATGNSGNTIYF.

CDR3 nucleotides: TGTGCCAGCAGAGGGACTAGTCCCTACGAGCAGTACTTC. Translated, it gives CASRGTSPYEQYF. The rearrangement uses TRBV2 and TRBJ2-7; 8 bases agree with TRBD2. CDR1 SNHLY and CDR2 FYNNEI come from the germline V gene. The CDR3 runs to 13 residues. V was pared by 6 bases and J by 2 bases, with 3 bases of the junction left unmatched.

The genes are TRBV5-1 and TRBJ2-5; TRBD1 matches 10 bases. Looked up from germline, CDR1 is SGHRS and CDR2 is YFSETQ. The CDR3 sequence is 17 residues long. J was trimmed by 4 bases and V by 3 bases; bases with no gene match: 12. CDR3 bases: TGCGCCAGCAGCTCCACCGGGACAGGGGCCCGAGCAGAGACCCAGTACTTC. Translation: CASSSTGTGARAETQYF.

The chain employs TRBV7-9 and TRBJ1-2; D gene unclear. The CDR3 sequence is 14 residues long. Germline V gene sequence: CDR1 SEHNR, CDR2 FQNEAQ (reference sequence). Trimming took 1 base from V and 9 from J, leaving 15 bases between them. CDR3 bases: TGTGCCAGCAGCTTAGTCTCAGGAGGCAAAAGCTACACCTTC. Translating gives CASSLVSGGKSYTF. Full variable domain (rest looked up from reference TRBV7-9 and TRBJ1-2): DTGVSQNPRHKITKRGQNVTFRCDPISEHNRLYWYRQTLGQGPEFLTYFQNEAQLEKSRLLSDRFSAERPKGSFSTLEIQRTEQGDSAMYLCASSLVSGGKSYTFGSGTRLTVV.

The chain links TRBV15 to TRBJ2-5; 12 bases fit TRBD2. Germline CDR1 reads LNHNV; CDR2 reads YYDKDF (reference sequence). Trimming at V came to 2 bases and at J to 5 bases, leaving 6 bases not matched to a gene. The CDR3 spans 16 residues. The CDR3 nucleotides are TGTGCCACCAGCAGACTAGCGGGGGGGAAACTGGAGACCCAGTACTTC. Its protein product is CATSRLAGGKLETQYF. The entire variable domain, with the rest obtained from reference TRBV15 and TRBJ2-5, is as follows: DAMVIQNPRYQVTQFGKPVTLSCSQTLNHNVMYWYQQKSSQAPKLLFHYYDKDFNNEADTPDNFQSRRPNTSFCFLDIRSPGLGDTAMYLCATSRLAGGKLETQYFGPGTRLLVL.

The J gene is TRBJ1-2, the V gene TRBV7-9; D is unresolved. Germline V CDR1 and CDR2: SEHNR, FQNEAQ (reference sequence). This CDR3 has 13 amino acids. V lost 5 bases and J lost 4, with 11 bases in between. CDR3 in DNA: TGTGCCAGCAGCCCCCGTCGGAGCTATGGCTACACCTTC. Protein sequence: CASSPRRSYGYTF.

The chain uses TRBV5-6 and TRBJ2-5; D not resolved. The CDR3 has 13 amino acids. Deletions cut 0 bases from V and 1 base from J, with 4 bases between. Germline CDR1 reads SGHDT; CDR2 reads YYEEEE. The CDR3 coding sequence is TGTGCCAGCAGCTTGGGGGTCCAAGAGACCCAGTACTTC. Protein: CASSLGVQETQYF.

This chain connects TRBV15 to TRBJ2-7; TRBD1 matches 8 bases. There are 16 residues in the CDR3. Germline loops: CDR1 LNHNV, CDR2 YYDKDF (reference sequence). The V segment lost 1 base and the J segment 4 bases; nucleotides outside the gene matches: 9. This CDR3 reads CATSRGYQGARYEQYF. CDR3 DNA: TGTGCCACCAGCAGAGGGTACCAGGGGGCGAGATACGAGCAGTACTTC.